Below, 8 T cell receptor beta chains from the same sample are listed, as sequenced in a study of blood T cell repertoires in COVID-19. Sequencing used immunoSEQ multiplex PCR; TCRdb keeps in-frame clones, though not all of them. The table includes 250,000 to 350,000 clones, roughly 87% detected once. Specimen: PBMCs or T cells enriched from blood (not recorded which). The receptors were gathered from a woman younger than 30 who had recovered from COVID-19.

In its sample, this clone was seen once. The chain combines TRBV4-2 with TRBJ1-2; no clear D gene. Per germline, CDR1 LGHNA and CDR2 YNFKEQ. V dropped 0 bases and J dropped 9 bases, with 17 bases sitting between them. The CDR3 runs 15 residues. CDR3 protein: CASSQELEGGYSYTF. Written as DNA, the CDR3 is TGTGCCAGCAGCCAAGAATTAGAGGGAGGGTATAGCTACACCTTC.

The gene calls are TRBV2 and TRBJ2-1; weak D call: TRBD2 (5 bases). Germline assignment: CDR1 SNHLY and CDR2 FYNNEI. This CDR3 region has 15 residues. Trimming stripped 6 bases from V and 0 bases from J, with 12 bases between. CDR3 bases: TGTGCCAGCAGCGCCGACTACAGCTCCTACAATGAGCAGTTCTTC. Its translation is CASSADYSSYNEQFF.

This clone was counted only a few times. V usage is TRBV4-2 and J usage is TRBJ1-2, with 7 bases fitting TRBD1. The length of the CDR3 is 15 residues. The trim removed 0 bases at V and 8 bases at J, leaving 9 bases unmatched. Germline V gene sequence: CDR1 LGHNA, CDR2 YNFKEQ. CDR3 nucleotide sequence: TGTGCCAGCAGCCAAGATTCACAGGGGTGGGAGGGCTACACCTTC. This translates into CASSQDSQGWEGYTF.

The rearrangement joins TRBV5-1 to TRBJ1-6, with D possibly TRBD1 on 5 matching bases. Germline V gene sequence: CDR1 SGHRS, CDR2 YFSETQ. V gave up 1 base and J gave up 5 bases, with 13 bases separating them. This CDR3 comprises 16 residues. The CDR3 DNA follows: TGCGCCAGCAGCTTGAGTCAGGGCGCCGATAATTCACCCCTCCACTTT. Protein sequence: CASSLSQGADNSPLHF.

This clone occurred a few times. The chain links TRBV7-6 to TRBJ2-7; TRBD2 is a possible D gene (5 bases). The CDR3 runs to 16 residues. Germline V lookup: CDR1 SGHVS, CDR2 FNYEAQ. Trimming pared 5 bases from V and 0 bases from J, leaving 17 bases between. DNA of the CDR3: TGTGCCAGCAGCCTTACTATTTCGGGGAGCTCCTACGAGCAGTACTTC. Its protein product is CASSLTISGSSYEQYF.

V usage is TRBV4-3 and J usage is TRBJ1-6, with no clear D. This CDR3 contains 16 residues. Germline V CDR1 and CDR2: LGHNA, YSLEER. V was cut by 0 bases and J by 9 bases, with 15 bases left in between. CDR3 amino acids: CASSQDRAEGGSPLHF. CDR3 coding DNA: TGCGCCAGCAGCCAAGATCGGGCAGAAGGAGGTTCACCCCTCCACTTT.

The chain has TRBV6-5 and TRBJ1-6, with unresolved D. Trimming shortened V by 4 bases and J by 9 bases, and 16 bases separated the two germline ends. In germline, CDR1 is MNHEY, CDR2 SVGAGI. This CDR3 is built from 15 residues. This CDR3 reads CASSSPVVVGSPLHF. CDR3 DNA sequence: TGTGCCAGCAGTTCTCCGGTTGTCGTTGGTTCACCCCTCCACTTT.

V and J are TRBV11-2 and TRBJ1-1; 7 nucleotides line up with TRBD1. The CDR3 loop spans 15 amino acids. From germline, CDR1 is SGHAT and CDR2 FQNNGV. J gave up 1 base and V 5 bases, and 7 bases lay outside the gene matches. CDR3 residues: CASSLGTEPNTEAFF. DNA for the CDR3: TGTGCCAGCAGCCTGGGGACAGAACCGAACACTGAAGCTTTCTTT.